This T cell receptor beta chain was identified during a study of CD4+ T cells in melanoma. The CDR3 is 14 amino acids. Germline V gives CDR1 LNHDA, CDR2 SQIVND (reference sequence). The V and J ends lost 5 bases and 8 bases, in that order; junction bases with no gene match: 7. Measured with immunoSEQ multiplex PCR; TCRdb has only the in-frame clones, and not every one. The data show about 54,000 clones, more than 60% seen once. This TCR was recovered from a human donor with melanoma. The sequenced material came from tumor tissue. The V gene is TRBV19, the J gene TRBJ1-2, with 11 bases fitting TRBD1. Here the CDR3 reads CASSAGQGAEGYTF. The DNA of the CDR3 is TGTGCCAGTAGTGCCGGACAGGGGGCTGAAGGCTACACCTTC.